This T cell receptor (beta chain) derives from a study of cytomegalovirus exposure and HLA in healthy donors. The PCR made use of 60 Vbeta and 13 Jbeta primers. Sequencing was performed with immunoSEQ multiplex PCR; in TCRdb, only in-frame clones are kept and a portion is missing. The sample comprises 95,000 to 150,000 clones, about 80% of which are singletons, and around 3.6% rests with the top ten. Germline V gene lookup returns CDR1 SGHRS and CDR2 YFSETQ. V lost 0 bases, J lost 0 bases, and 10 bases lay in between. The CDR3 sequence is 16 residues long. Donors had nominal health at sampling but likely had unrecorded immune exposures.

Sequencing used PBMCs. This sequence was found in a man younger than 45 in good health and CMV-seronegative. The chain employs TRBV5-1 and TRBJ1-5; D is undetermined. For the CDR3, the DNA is TGCGCCAGCAGCTTGGGAGGGATATATAGCAATCAGCCCCAGCATTTT. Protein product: CASSLGGIYSNQPQHF.